This entry features one TCR beta chain sequence. The antigen remains unidentified. The sample comes from a study of CXCR3-negative and CXCR3-positive naive CD8 T cells. Libraries of TRB cDNA were made by 5' RACE and carried UMIs. TCRdb reprocessed the 5' RACE reads, keeping one entry per CDR3 protein, no DNA. Recorded for this sample: 84,000 or so distinct CDR3 sequences. Germline loops: CDR1 SGHDN, CDR2 FVKESK. The length of the CDR3 is 20 residues. Whole-study results and caveats: CXCR3-positive naive cells had more hydrophobic TRB CDR3s than CXCR3-negative naive cells.

This receptor was taken from a human donor in good health. Some clones in this sample may be carry-over from other donors' samples. The sample consisted of naive CXCR3+ CD8+ T cells from blood. This sample's subset: CD45RO-CCR7+CD27+CD95- naive CD8+ T cells expressing CXCR3 (TNR3+). The V gene is TRBV14, the J gene TRBJ2-3; there is no DNA to check the TCRdb D call of TRBD2. This chain's CDR3 is CASSALLEAGRVTSTDTQYF.